This T cell receptor beta chain is drawn from a study of T-cell reconstitution after alpha-beta-depleted transplantation in children. General observations from the study: High day-60 TCRbeta diversity in some patients came from surviving recipient T cells and thymic progenitors. By about two months after transplant, alpha-beta T cells reportedly arose from several hundred graft clones that had expanded. T-cell counts and diversity were attributed mostly to newly produced T cells one year after transplant.

Concerning this clonotype: No antigen is known for it.

V lost 5 bases, J lost 0 bases, and 10 bases lay in between. This CDR3 has 15 residues. Construction of the TCRbeta library involved unique molecular identifiers. TCRdb re-analysed the PCR reads in MiXCR, keeping a single row per CDR3 protein. This sample has 780,000 or so distinct CDR3 sequences, with around 17% found just once. The material sequenced was PBMCs, mostly from graft donor cells, taken 360 days after TCRalphabeta/CD19-depleted stem cell transplant. The receptor was derived from a male patient younger than 18 who had a stem cell transplant for acute lymphoblastic leukemia, so the T cells may come from the graft donor. The V call is TRBV12-3 or TRBV12-4, the J call TRBJ2-2, with TRBD1 as a possible D gene (6 bases). CDR3 residues: CASSPRGPNTGELFF. The CDR3, as DNA: TGTGCCAGCAGTCCCAGGGGCCCGAACACCGGGGAGCTGTTTTTT.